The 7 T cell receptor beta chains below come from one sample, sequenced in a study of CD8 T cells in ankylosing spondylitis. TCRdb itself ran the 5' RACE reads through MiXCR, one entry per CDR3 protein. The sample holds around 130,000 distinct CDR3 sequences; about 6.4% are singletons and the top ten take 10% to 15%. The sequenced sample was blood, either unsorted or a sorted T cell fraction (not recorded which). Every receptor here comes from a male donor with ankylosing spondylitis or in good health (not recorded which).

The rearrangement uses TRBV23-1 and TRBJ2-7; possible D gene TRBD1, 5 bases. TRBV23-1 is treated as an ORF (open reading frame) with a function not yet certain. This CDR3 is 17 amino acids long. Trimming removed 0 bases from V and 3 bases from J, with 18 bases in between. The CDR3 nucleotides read TGCGCCAGCAGTCAATCCCGTAATGGCAGGGCACTCTACGAGCAGTACTTC. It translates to CASSQSRNGRALYEQYF.

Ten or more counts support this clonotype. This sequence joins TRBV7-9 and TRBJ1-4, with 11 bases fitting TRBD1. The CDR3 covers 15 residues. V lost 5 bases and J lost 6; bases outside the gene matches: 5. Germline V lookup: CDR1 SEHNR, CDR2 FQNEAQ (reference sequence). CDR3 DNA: TGTGCCAGCAGCCCTTGGACAGGGGGCGATGAAAAACTGTTTTTT. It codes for CASSPWTGGDEKLFF. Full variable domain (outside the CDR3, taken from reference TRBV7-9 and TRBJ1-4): DTGVSQNPRHKITKRGQNVTFRCDPISEHNRLYWYRQTLGQGPEFLTYFQNEAQLEKSRLLSDRFSAERPKGSFSTLEIQRTEQGDSAMYLCASSPWTGGDEKLFFGSGTQLSVL.

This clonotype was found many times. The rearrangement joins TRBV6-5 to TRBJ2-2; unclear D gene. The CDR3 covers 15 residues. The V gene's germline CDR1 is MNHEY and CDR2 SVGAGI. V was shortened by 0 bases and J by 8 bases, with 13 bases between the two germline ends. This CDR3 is CASSYSISIRGELFF. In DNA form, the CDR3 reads TGTGCCAGCAGTTACTCGATTAGTATTCGTGGGGAGCTGTTTTTT.

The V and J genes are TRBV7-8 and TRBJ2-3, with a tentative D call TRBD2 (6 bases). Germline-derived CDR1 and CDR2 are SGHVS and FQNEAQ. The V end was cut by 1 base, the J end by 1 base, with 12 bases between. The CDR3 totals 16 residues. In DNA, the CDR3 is TGTGCCAGCAGCTTAGGAGGAGGGTCGGGCACAGATACGCAGTATTTT. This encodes CASSLGGGSGTDTQYF.

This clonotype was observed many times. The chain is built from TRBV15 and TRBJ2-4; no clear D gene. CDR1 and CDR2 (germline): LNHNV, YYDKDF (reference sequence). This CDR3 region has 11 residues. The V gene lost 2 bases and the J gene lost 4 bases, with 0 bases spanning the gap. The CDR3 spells CATSRKNIQYF. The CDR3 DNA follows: TGTGCCACCAGCAGAAAAAACATTCAGTACTTC. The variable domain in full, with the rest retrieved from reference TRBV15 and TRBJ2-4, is DAMVIQNPRYQVTQFGKPVTLSCSQTLNHNVMYWYQQKSSQAPKLLFHYYDKDFNNEADTPDNFQSRRPNTSFCFLDIRSPGLGDTAMYLCATSRKNIQYFGAGTRLSVL.

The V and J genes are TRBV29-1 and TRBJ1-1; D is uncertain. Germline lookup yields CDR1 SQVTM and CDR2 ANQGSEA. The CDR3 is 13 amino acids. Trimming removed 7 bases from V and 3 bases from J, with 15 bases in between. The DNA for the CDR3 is TGCAGCGCACGGACGGGAGAACACACTGAAGCTTTCTTT. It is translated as CSARTGEHTEAFF.

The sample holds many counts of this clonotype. CDR3 sequence: CSARGPTTGGYTF. CDR3 nucleotide sequence: TGCAGTGCTAGAGGACCGACGACCGGTGGCTACACCTTC. The chain has TRBV20-1 and TRBJ1-2, with D uncertain. The V end lost 1 base, the J end lost 7 bases, and 13 bases lay between the germline ends. Looked up from germline, CDR1 is DFQATT and CDR2 is SNEGSKA (reference sequence). The length of the CDR3 is 13 residues.